One and the same sample provided the 4 T cell receptor beta chains below, sequenced in a study of human T cells and chemical hapten exposure. TCRdb fed the RACE reads into MiXCR, producing one record per CDR3 protein. The table lists around 350,000 distinct CDR3 sequences, around 5.5% of them singletons. Time point of the sample: pre-sensitization, week 0. Treatment noted: therapeutic diphenylcyclopropenone sensitization with weekly scalp DPC. The sequencing here drew on whole blood, taken in connection with sensitization to the hapten diphenylcyclopropenone (DPC). These receptors came from a woman between 18 and 29 years old with alopecia areata. Some clones in this sample may be carry-over from other donors' samples.

The chain has TRBV4-3 and TRBJ2-7, with TRBD1 matching over 7 bases. The CDR3 is 15 amino acids. V trimming: 3 bases; J trimming: 6 bases; junction bases outside the gene matches: 11. Germline V gives CDR1 LGHNA, CDR2 YSLEER. The CDR3 DNA follows: TGCGCCAGCAGCCATGACCGAACAGGGGAAACCGAGCAGTACTTC. Translation: CASSHDRTGETEQYF.

This clonotype has a count of ten or more. This chain uses TRBV10-3 with TRBJ2-3; 12 bases are a match to TRBD2. Germline CDR1 and CDR2: ENHRY and SYGVKD. V gave up 4 bases and J gave up 6 bases; unmatched junction bases: 8. CDR3 size: 16 residues. The CDR3 protein is CAISGPTSGGPDTQYF. DNA for the CDR3: TGTGCCATCAGTGGCCCCACTAGCGGGGGGCCGGATACGCAGTATTTT.

This clonotype has only a few counts. The chain couples TRBV5-1 to TRBJ2-3; D unresolved. Germline lookup yields CDR1 SGHRS and CDR2 YFSETQ. Trimming removed 0 bases from V and 0 bases from J, with 8 bases in between. The CDR3 extends over 15 amino acids. This chain's CDR3 is CASSLVFTSTDTQYF. The CDR3 bases are TGCGCCAGCAGCTTGGTTTTCACTAGCACAGATACGCAGTATTTT.

This clonotype was detected only a few times. This chain uses TRBV18 with TRBJ1-1, with D maybe TRBD1 (6 bases). The V end lost 2 bases, the J end lost 1 base, and 11 bases lay between the germline ends. This CDR3 is 15 amino acids long. Germline-derived CDR1 and CDR2 are KGHSH and LQKENI. The CDR3 DNA sequence: TGTGCCAGCTCACCAAGCTACAGGGAGAACACTGAAGCTTTCTTT. Amino acid sequence: CASSPSYRENTEAFF.